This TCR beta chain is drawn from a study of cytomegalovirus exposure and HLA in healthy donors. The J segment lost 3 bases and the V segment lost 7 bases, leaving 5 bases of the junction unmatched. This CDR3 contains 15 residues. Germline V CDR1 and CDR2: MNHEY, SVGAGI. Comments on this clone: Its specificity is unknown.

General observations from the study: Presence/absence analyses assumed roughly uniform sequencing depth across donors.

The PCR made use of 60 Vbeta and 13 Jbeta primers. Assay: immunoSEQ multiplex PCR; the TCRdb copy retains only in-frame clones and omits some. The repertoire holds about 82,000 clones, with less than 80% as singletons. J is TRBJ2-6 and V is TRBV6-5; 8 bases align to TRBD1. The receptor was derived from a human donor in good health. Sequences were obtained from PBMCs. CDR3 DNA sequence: TGTGCCAGCATGGCAGGGGGCGATGGGGCCAACGTCCTGACTTTC. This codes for CASMAGGDGANVLTF.